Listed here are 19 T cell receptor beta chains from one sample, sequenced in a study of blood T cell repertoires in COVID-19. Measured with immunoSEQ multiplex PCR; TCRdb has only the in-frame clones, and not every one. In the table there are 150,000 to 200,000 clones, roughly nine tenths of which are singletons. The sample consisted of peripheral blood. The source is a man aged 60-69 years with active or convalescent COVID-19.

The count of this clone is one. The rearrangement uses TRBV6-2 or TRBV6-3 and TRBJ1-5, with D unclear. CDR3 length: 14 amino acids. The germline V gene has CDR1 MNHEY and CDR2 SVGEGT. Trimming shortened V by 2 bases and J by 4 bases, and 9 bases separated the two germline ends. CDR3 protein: CASSYANSNQPQHF. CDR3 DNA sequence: TGTGCCAGCAGTTACGCTAACAGTAATCAGCCCCAGCATTTT.

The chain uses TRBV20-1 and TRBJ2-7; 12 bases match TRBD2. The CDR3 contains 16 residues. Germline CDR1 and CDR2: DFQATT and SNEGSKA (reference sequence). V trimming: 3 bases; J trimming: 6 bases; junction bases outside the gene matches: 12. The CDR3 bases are TGCAGTGCTAGTCCCTTTCTAGCGGGGGGGCCCGGCGAGCAGTACTTC. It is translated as CSASPFLAGGPGEQYF.

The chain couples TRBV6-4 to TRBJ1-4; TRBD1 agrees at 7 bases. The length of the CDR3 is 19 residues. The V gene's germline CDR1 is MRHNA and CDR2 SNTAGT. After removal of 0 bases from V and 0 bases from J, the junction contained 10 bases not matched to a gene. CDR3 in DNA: TGTGCCAGCAGTGACTCGAATCATCACGGACAGGCAACTAATGAAAAACTGTTTTTT. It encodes CASSDSNHHGQATNEKLFF.

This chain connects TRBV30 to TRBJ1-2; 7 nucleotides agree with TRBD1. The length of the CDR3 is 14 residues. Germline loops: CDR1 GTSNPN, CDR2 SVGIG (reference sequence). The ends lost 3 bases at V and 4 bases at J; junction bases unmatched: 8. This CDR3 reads CAWSPGGTAYGYTF. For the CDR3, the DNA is TGTGCCTGGAGCCCGGGGGGGACAGCCTATGGCTACACCTTC. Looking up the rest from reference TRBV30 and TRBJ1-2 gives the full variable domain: SQTIHQWPATLVQPVGSPLSLECTVEGTSNPNLYWYRQAAGRGLQLLFYSVGIGQISSEVPQNLSASRPQDRQFILSSKKLLLSDSGFYLCAWSPGGTAYGYTFGSGTRLTVV.

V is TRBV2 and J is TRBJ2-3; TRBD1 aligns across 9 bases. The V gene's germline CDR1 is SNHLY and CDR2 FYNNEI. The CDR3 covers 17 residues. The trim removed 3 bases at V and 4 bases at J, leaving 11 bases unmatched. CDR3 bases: TGTGCCAGCAGTGACTTTACGACAGGGGGGTTCGCAGATACGCAGTATTTT. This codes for CASSDFTTGGFADTQYF.

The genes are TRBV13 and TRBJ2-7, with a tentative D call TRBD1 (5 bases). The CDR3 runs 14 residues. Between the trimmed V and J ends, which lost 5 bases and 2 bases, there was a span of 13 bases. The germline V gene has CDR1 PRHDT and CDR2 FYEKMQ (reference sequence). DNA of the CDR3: TGTGCCAGCAGCACCACGAGACAGACCTACGAGCAGTACTTC. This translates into CASSTTRQTYEQYF.

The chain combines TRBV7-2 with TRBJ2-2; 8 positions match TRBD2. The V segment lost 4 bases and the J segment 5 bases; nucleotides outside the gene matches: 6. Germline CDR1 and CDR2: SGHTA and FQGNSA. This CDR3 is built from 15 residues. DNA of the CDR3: TGTGCCAGCAGCTCACGGGGGGGCCCTACCGGGGAGCTGTTTTTT. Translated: CASSSRGGPTGELFF.

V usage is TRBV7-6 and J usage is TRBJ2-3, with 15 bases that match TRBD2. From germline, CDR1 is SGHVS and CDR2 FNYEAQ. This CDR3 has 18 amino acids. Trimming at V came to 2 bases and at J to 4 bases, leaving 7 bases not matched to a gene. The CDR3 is CASSLRTSGGAWADTQYF. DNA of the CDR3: TGTGCCAGCAGCTTACGGACTAGCGGGGGGGCGTGGGCAGATACGCAGTATTTT.

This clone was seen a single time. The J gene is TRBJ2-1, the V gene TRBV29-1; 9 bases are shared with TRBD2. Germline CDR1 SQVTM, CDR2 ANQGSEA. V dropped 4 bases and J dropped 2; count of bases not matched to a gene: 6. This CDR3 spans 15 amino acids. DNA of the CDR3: TGCAGCGTTGTCGGTAGACTAGCGGCCTACAATGAGCAGTTCTTC. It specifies CSVVGRLAAYNEQFF.

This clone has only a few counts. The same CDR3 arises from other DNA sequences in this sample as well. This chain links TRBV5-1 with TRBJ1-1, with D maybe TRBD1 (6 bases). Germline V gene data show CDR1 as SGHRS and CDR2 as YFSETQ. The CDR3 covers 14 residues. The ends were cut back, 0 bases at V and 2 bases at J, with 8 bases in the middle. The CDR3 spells CASSLAGGNTEAFF. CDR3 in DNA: TGCGCCAGCAGCTTGGCGGGGGGCAACACTGAAGCTTTCTTT. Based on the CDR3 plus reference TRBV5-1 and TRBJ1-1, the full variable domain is KAGVTQTPRYLIKTRGQQVTLSCSPISGHRSVSWYQQTPGQGLQFLFEYFSETQRNKGNFPGRFSGRQFSNSRSEMNVSTLELGDSALYLCASSLAGGNTEAFFGQGTRLTVV.

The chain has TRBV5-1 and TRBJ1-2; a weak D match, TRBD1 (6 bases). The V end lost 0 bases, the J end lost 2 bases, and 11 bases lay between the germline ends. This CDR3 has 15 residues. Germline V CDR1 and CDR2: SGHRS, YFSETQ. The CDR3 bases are TGCGCCAGCAGCTTGGAGGGGGTTATAAACTATGGCTACACCTTC. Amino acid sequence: CASSLEGVINYGYTF. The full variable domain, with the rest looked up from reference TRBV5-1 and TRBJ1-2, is KAGVTQTPRYLIKTRGQQVTLSCSPISGHRSVSWYQQTPGQGLQFLFEYFSETQRNKGNFPGRFSGRQFSNSRSEMNVSTLELGDSALYLCASSLEGVINYGYTFGSGTRLTVV.

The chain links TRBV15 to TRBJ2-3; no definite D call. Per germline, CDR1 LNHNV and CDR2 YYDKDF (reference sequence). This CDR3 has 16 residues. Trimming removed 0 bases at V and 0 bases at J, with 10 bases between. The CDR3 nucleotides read TGTGCCACCAGCAGAGATCTGGCGGCTAGCACAGATACGCAGTATTTT. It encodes CATSRDLAASTDTQYF.

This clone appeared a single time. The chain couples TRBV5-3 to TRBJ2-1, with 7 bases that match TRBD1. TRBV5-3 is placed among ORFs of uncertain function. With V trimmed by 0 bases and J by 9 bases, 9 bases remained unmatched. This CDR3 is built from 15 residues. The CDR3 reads CARSLAGLGGREQFF. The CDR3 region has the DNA TGTGCCAGAAGCTTGGCGGGGTTAGGGGGCCGTGAGCAGTTCTTC.

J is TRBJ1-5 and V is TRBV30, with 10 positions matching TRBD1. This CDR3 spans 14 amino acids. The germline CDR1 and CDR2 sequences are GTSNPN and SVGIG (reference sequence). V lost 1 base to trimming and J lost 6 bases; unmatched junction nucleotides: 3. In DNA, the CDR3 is TGTGCCTGGAGTGCCGGACAGGGGGGTCAGCCCCAGCATTTT. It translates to CAWSAGQGGQPQHF.

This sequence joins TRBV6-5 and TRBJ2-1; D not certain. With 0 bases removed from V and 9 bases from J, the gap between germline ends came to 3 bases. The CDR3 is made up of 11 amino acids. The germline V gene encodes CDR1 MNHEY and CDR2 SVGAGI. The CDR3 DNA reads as TGTGCCAGCAGTTACTCGAGTGAGCAGTTCTTC. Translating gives CASSYSSEQFF.

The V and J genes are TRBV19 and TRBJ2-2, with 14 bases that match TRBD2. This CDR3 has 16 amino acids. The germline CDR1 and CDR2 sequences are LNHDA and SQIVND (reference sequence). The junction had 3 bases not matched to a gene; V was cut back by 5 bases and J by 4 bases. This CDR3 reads CASSAGLAGVTGELFF. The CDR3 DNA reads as TGTGCCAGTAGTGCGGGACTAGCGGGGGTCACCGGGGAGCTGTTTTTT.

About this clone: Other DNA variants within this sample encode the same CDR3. This CDR3 reads CASSTRTGGTEAFF. The CDR3, as DNA: TGTGCCAGTAGTACCCGGACAGGGGGCACTGAAGCTTTCTTT. The chain is built from TRBV19 and TRBJ1-1; 10 positions match TRBD1. This CDR3 contains 14 residues. Unmatched junction bases numbered 3, after V lost 4 bases and J lost 4 bases. Germline V gene lookup returns CDR1 LNHDA and CDR2 SQIVND (reference sequence).

CDR3 in amino acids: CASSPPRETTNEKLFF. The DNA of the CDR3 is TGCGCCAGCAGTCCACCTAGGGAGACAACTAATGAAAAACTGTTTTTT. This chain joins TRBV10-1 and TRBJ1-4, with D hard to call. Trimming took 5 bases from V and 0 from J, leaving 13 bases between them. This CDR3 is built from 16 residues. Germline V gene lookup returns CDR1 WNHNN and CDR2 SYGVQD (reference sequence).

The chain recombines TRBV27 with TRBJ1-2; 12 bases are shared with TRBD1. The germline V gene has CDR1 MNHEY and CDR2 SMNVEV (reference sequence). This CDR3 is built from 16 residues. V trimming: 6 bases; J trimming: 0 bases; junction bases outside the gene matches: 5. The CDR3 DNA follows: TGTGCCAGCAGCCTTGGGACAGGGGGCTCTAACTATGGCTACACCTTC. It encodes CASSLGTGGSNYGYTF.